The entry below describes one T cell receptor beta chain. Its antigen is still unknown. Base qualities are not provided; no much larger clone lies one nucleotide away. The cohort was made up of roughly 670 healthy bone marrow donors. All cohort members were sampled while nominally healthy, although unrecorded immune exposures were likely present. The donor was CMV seronegative and was included in the group of over 300 seronegative cohort members. Each donor provided a peripheral blood sample, and peripheral blood mononuclear cells were used for TCR beta sequencing. The Qiagen DNeasy Blood Extraction Kit was used to extract genomic DNA from the blood cell samples. Libraries came from the immunoSEQ multiplex PCR assay. For the multiplex PCR, a mixture combining 60 forward primers for TCR Vbeta segments and 13 reverse primers for TCR Jbeta segments was used. A multiplex PCR assay on genomic DNA amplified the CDR3 region of rearranged TCR beta genes. Amplified TCR beta libraries were sequenced as 87-base-pair reads on the Illumina HiSeq System. Per the authors' processing: A later analysis counted tens of millions of unique TCR beta chains across the 600 to 850 repertoires, and around 9.9 million of these chains were shared by at least two donors. Raw reads were error-corrected and collapsed into unique sequences with a nearest-neighbor algorithm that merged closely related sequences to remove PCR and sequencing errors. V, D and J gene segments were assigned by aligning CDR3 sequences to IMGT reference sequences. For a sequence to be retained, at least a six-nucleotide match to both a V gene segment and a J gene segment was required. A rearrangement was called productive if the CDR3 had no stop codons and remained in frame with V and J, and every other rearrangement was called non-productive. CDR3 was defined according to IMGT convention as the region running from the second conserved V-encoded cysteine to the conserved J-encoded phenylalanine. In an earlier analysis of more than 550 of the donors, sequences lacking an unambiguous match to a single V gene segment were excluded. In an earlier analysis of approximately 590 of the donors, a V segment was called functional when productive rearrangements were above 56.7%, and segregating when the standard deviation between donors exceeded 5%. A statistical classification framework was built to diagnose cytomegalovirus status from the catalog of TCR beta chain sequences. In a later analysis, TCR nucleotide sequences were compared against IMGT/GENE-DB human TR gene sequences so that V and J genes could be assigned. The TCRdist pipeline was used in a later analysis to assign CDR3 sequences and most-parsimonious VDJ recombination scenarios. In a later analysis, each TCR beta chain was defined by its CDR3 amino acid sequence together with its V-gene family, and reads without a unique V-gene family were excluded. A later analysis removed nearly 600 highly shared, low-generation-probability nucleotide sequences to deal with suspected cross-contamination and a sequencing artifact. A later analysis calculated a clonal expansion index for each public chain from normalized within-repertoire ranks of inferred template counts. In a later analysis, generation probabilities were computed using a VDJ recombination model fitted to out-of-frame rearrangements, and the results were checked against IGoR. Hypergeometric tests were used in a later analysis to score TCR-TCR, TCR-HLA and TCR-CMV co-occurrence, with a repertoire-size bias correction applied to the TCR pairs. A later analysis estimated false discovery rates by permuting HLA or CMV assignments 20 times. In a later analysis, co-occurring TCRs were grouped using DBSCAN, and TCRdist sequence similarity was added for clustering within HLA-allele-positive subsets. Co-occurrence clustering excluded repertoires with fewer than 30,000 or more than 120,000 public chains, plus five with anomalous nucleotide sharing. TCRdb limited this immuneACCESS table to in-frame rearrangements with V and J called. A share of clones is missing; checked studies link under half to unresolved V genes, and the rest is unexplained. V, J and clone size are taken as reported in that table, and D and trimming were inferred from the DNA itself. The sample table holds 100,000 to 150,000 clones, of which roughly 80% were seen once. The ten largest clones capture less than 1.5% of the sample.

These data are taken from a study of cytomegalovirus exposure and HLA in healthy donors (dated by TCRdb to about 2017). As for the study more broadly: According to an earlier analysis of several hundred of the donors, about 179 million T cells yielded 117 million unique TCR beta sequences and about 300 Gb of sequence data. Donor age, sex, ethnicity and CMV serostatus were collected together with the repertoire data. Across about 380 genotyped donors of the cohort, an average of roughly 230,000 unique TCR beta nucleotide sequences per donor were sequenced, and about a sixth of those sequences were non-productive. An earlier analysis of several hundred of the donors applied high-throughput TCR beta sequencing to assess whether each TCR beta V gene segment acted as functional or pseudogenic. In the later analysis, no new phenotypic data were used to find candidate immune exposures; instead, reliance was placed on TCR beta sequences and their occurrence across donors. Roughly five DR-DQ haplotypes were handled as single units for association and clustering, since linkage in the cohort was strong. The study was designed to test whether signatures of past pathogen exposure could be identified by cataloging public T cell receptors. To predict cytomegalovirus infection status, the study combined high-throughput TCR immunosequencing, statistical association of individual TCRs with disease status, and machine learning. All discovery cohort repertoires had been generated on a single sequencing platform. A later analysis re-examined previously published TCR beta repertoires from more than 600 donors and added high-resolution HLA genotyping to investigate patterns of TCR occurrence. A later genetic analysis used genome-wide SNP genotypes for about 60% of the 666 donors, treating that subset as a discovery cohort. Around 320 gigabases of sequencing data and tens of millions of unique TCR sequences were included in an early release covering around 600 HLA-typed donors. Along with the approximately 650-subject first cohort, a separate validation cohort of over 90 different subjects was used. Of the approximately 400 genotyped donors, 75% to 85% were placed in the genetic ancestry cluster associated with self-reported Caucasian donors. The study profiled the T cell repertoires of under 700 subjects by immunosequencing and related them to cytomegalovirus serostatus. Typing coverage differed by locus: A, B, C, DRB1 and DQB1 were typed in roughly 620-630 donors, DQA1 in about 510, DPA1 in 600 to 610, and DPB1 in roughly 470. Both class I and class II loci were covered by HLA typing, at four-digit resolution.

Broad study findings and their caveats: The study gave a list of 150 to 200 TCR beta chains associated with cytomegalovirus. Specific HLA alleles were associated with about 17,000 TCR beta sequences at a false discovery rate of 0.05 in a later analysis. A cluster of highly shared sequence variants was judged likely to represent a technical artifact of the sequencing pipeline. Compared with the 666-donor mean, donors in an Asian-associated ancestry cluster had fewer N-insertions in productive TCRs, according to a later genetic analysis. It was suggested by the authors that the approach could potentially be generalized to other disease states and immunological phenotypes. Most TCR sequences were observed very rarely across donors, whereas some public TCRs were present in many individuals. This cohort had only TCR beta chains sequenced, and the lack of alpha or paired-chain data limited which features could be detected. The 87-base-pair reads could not distinguish some IMGT-functional V segments, including TRBV6-2 and TRBV6-3, so those segments were excluded. Cytomegalovirus status was reported to be diagnosed by the classifier with high specificity and sensitivity in both the original and validation cohorts. Immune exposure information for the cohort was limited to CMV serostatus. In a later analysis, HLA-associated TCR beta chains were found to be more clonally expanded and to have lower generation probabilities than equally common non-associated chains. Because HLA typing was missing for some donors at each locus, association tests included only the typed subset. When HLA alleles, especially DR and DQ, strongly co-occurred, TCR associations were difficult to assign to individual alleles. Because counts were too low, roughly 18 rarely observed V segments, including chromosome 9 orphons, were left out of the earlier analysis of about 500 of the donors. Correlated functional status among segregating V segments might reflect linkage disequilibrium, but an unknown experimental factor could not be ruled out. A further reported finding was that TCR beta sequences accurately predicted the HLA-A and HLA-B alleles for most subjects in the first cohort. A later genetic analysis associated a missense DCLRE1C variant with V-gene and J-gene trimming of TCR beta chains, and an independent cohort replicated the association. In an earlier analysis of some 500 of the donors, most TCR beta V segments appeared in productive rearrangements about 87% or about 30% of the time, broadly matching IMGT annotations. In a later analysis, TCR association rates were found to vary across HLA loci, with the most associated TCRs seen for DRB1 alleles and the fewest for HLA-C alleles. A later analysis found that most CMV-associated TCR beta chains appeared HLA-restricted, with HLA associations seemingly driven largely by CMV exposure. According to a later analysis, parvovirus B19, influenza, CMV and Epstein-Barr virus appeared linked to several top co-occurrence clusters. In vitro tests confirmed that a few of the cytomegalovirus-associated TCR beta chains recognize cytomegalovirus antigens. Roughly uniform sequencing depth across donors was assumed in presence/absence analyses, although this assumption may not hold.

Including the terminal cysteine and phenylalanine, the CDR3 comprises 15 residues. Just the 45-base CDR3 DNA is kept, in frame starting at base 1. V is trimmed back by 4 bases and J by 6 bases, and the junction contains 7 bases that no gene match accounts for. CDR1 and CDR2, per the germline V gene (reference sequence), are SGHNT and YYREEE. The TCR comes from a girl aged 2-15 years in good health and CMV-seronegative. The sequencing input was PBMCs. This sequence uses TRBV5-4 and TRBJ1-5, with 10 middle bases fitting TRBD1. The CDR3 is CASSVDRGLGQPQHF. The nucleotide sequence is TGTGCCAGCAGCGTAGACAGGGGGCTAGGTCAGCCCCAGCATTTT.